This TCR beta chain was sequenced for a study of blood T cell repertoires in COVID-19. CDR1 is SQVTM, CDR2 ANQGSEA, per germline. There are 15 residues in the CDR3. V lost 6 bases and J 0 bases, leaving 14 bases between the germline ends. Original analysis: How many nucleated cells were present was estimated from reference gene primer amplification. The assay was immunoSEQ multiplex PCR, and TCRdb's table has in-frame clones only and misses some. V and J calls and clone size come straight from that table; D and trimming were deduced from the DNA. The table includes about 99,000 clones, over 80% detected once.

The sequence was obtained from a man in his 70s with active or convalescent COVID-19. The chain couples TRBV29-1 to TRBJ1-4; D not resolved. The sequencing sample was made of peripheral blood. Here the CDR3 reads CSVAPYGATNEKLFF. The CDR3 DNA reads TGCAGCGTGGCCCCTTACGGAGCAACTAATGAAAAACTGTTTTTT.